The 28 T cell receptor beta chains listed next were all sequenced from one sample in a study of blood T cell repertoires in COVID-19. Assay: immunoSEQ multiplex PCR; the TCRdb copy retains only in-frame clones and omits some. This sample yields roughly 79,000 clones, of which 84% are seen a single time; roughly 3.5% belongs to the top ten. Input material: peripheral blood. Source of these receptors: a man aged 50 or older with acute or convalescent COVID-19.

The chain is built from TRBV28 and TRBJ1-1; D is uncertain. The germline V gene has CDR1 MDHEN and CDR2 SYDVKM. Trimming left V 4 bases short and J 2 bases short, with 11 bases between. CDR3 length equals 14 residues. For the CDR3, the DNA is TGTGCCAGCAGTTCCCCCACAGCAAACACTGAAGCTTTCTTT. Its protein product is CASSSPTANTEAFF.

The V and J genes are TRBV11-2 and TRBJ2-2; D is undetermined. Germline-derived CDR1 and CDR2 are SGHAT and FQNNGV. CDR3 length: 14 residues. With 2 bases removed from V and 6 bases from J, the gap between germline ends came to 10 bases. The DNA for the CDR3 is TGTGCCAGCAGCTTACCTATTCTAGCCGGGGAGCTGTTTTTT. Protein product: CASSLPILAGELFF.

The genes are TRBV3-1 (or the pseudogene TRBV3-2) and TRBJ2-6; perhaps TRBD1 as D (6 bases). Between the trimmed V and J ends, which lost 8 bases and 3 bases, there was a span of 17 bases. This CDR3 region has 16 residues. Per the germline V gene, CDR1 is LGHDT and CDR2 is YNNKEL (reference sequence). The CDR3 DNA reads as TGTGCCAGCGCAAGACGAGGGGGTTTTGGGGCCAACGTCCTGACTTTC. Translated, it gives CASARRGGFGANVLTF.

The V call is TRBV7-6, the J call TRBJ2-3, with 8 bases matching TRBD2. The CDR3 extends over 15 amino acids. J gave up 0 bases and V 4 bases, and 3 bases lay outside the gene matches. The germline CDR1 and CDR2 sequences are SGHVS and FNYEAQ. CDR3 bases: TGTGCCAGCAGCTCGGGGGGGCCTAGCACAGATACGCAGTATTTT. It encodes CASSSGGPSTDTQYF.

This chain joins TRBV7-3 and TRBJ2-2; no clear D. Germline loops: CDR1 SGHTA, CDR2 FQGTGA. V was cut by 5 bases and J by 0 bases, with 7 bases left in between. CDR3 length: 14 residues. The CDR3 DNA sequence: TGTGCCAGCAGCCCCACTACGAACACCGGGGAGCTGTTTTTT. Residues: CASSPTTNTGELFF.

The chain uses TRBV11-2 and TRBJ1-2; 9 nucleotides match TRBD1. The trim removed 6 bases at V and 8 bases at J, leaving 7 bases unmatched. CDR3 length: 13 residues. Germline V gene sequence: CDR1 SGHAT, CDR2 FQNNGV. This chain's CDR3 is CASSRTGALGYTF. The CDR3, as DNA: TGTGCCAGCAGTCGGACAGGGGCCTTAGGCTACACCTTC.

Only one count was recorded for this clone. The chain is built from TRBV6-5 and TRBJ2-2; D call uncertain. Per germline, CDR1 MNHEY and CDR2 SVGAGI. Trimming took off 2 bases at V and 0 bases at J, with 10 bases between the two ends. The length of the CDR3 is 16 residues. The CDR3 loop reads CASSYRGLANTGELFF. The CDR3 nucleotides read TGTGCCAGCAGTTACCGTGGGCTCGCGAACACCGGGGAGCTGTTTTTT.

This clone appeared a single time. The chain carries TRBV7-9 and TRBJ1-3; D remains ambiguous. Trimming took 6 bases from V and 2 from J, leaving 11 bases between them. Germline CDR1 and CDR2: SEHNR and FQNEAQ (reference sequence). This CDR3 is 14 amino acids long. CDR3 nucleotide sequence: TGTGCCAGCAGTTATACAGCTGCTGGAAACACCATATATTTT. Its protein is CASSYTAAGNTIYF.

V gene TRBV9 combines with J gene TRBJ1-2, with D hard to call. The V end was cut by 1 base, the J end by 4 bases, with 17 bases between. This CDR3 has 16 amino acids. Germline assignment: CDR1 SGDLS and CDR2 YYNGEE. The CDR3 DNA is TGTGCCAGCAGCGTAATGGCTTCTACGGCGGGCTATGGCTACACCTTC. Its protein product is CASSVMASTAGYGYTF. Supplemented by reference TRBV9 and TRBJ1-2, the full variable domain reads DSGVTQTPKHLITATGQRVTLRCSPRSGDLSVYWYQQSLDQGLQFLIQYYNGEERAKGNILERFSAQQFPDLHSELNLSSLELGDSALYFCASSVMASTAGYGYTFGSGTRLTVV.

The chain has TRBV27 and TRBJ1-2; 7 bases agree with TRBD1. Unmatched junction bases numbered 5, after V lost 0 bases and J lost 7 bases. Germline values: CDR1 MNHEY, CDR2 SMNVEV (reference sequence). CDR3 length: 14 amino acids. CDR3: CASSLSQQGSGYTF. Written as DNA, the CDR3 is TGTGCCAGCAGTTTATCCCAACAGGGGAGTGGCTACACCTTC.

This clone was seen more than once but under ten times. The chain uses TRBV19 and TRBJ2-7; the match to TRBD2 covers 12 bases. This CDR3 is 16 amino acids long. The germline CDR1 and CDR2 sequences are LNHDA and SQIVND (reference sequence). V trimming: 5 bases; J trimming: 0 bases; junction bases outside the gene matches: 5. In nucleotides, the CDR3 is TGTGCCAGTAGTCGGGGACTAGCGGGCCTCTCCTACGAGCAGTACTTC. It encodes CASSRGLAGLSYEQYF.

Comments on this clone: The same CDR3 also results from other DNA sequences found in this sample. The chain links TRBV11-3 to TRBJ1-1; no reliable D call. The CDR3 has 13 residues. Trimming stripped 5 bases from V and 2 bases from J, with 9 bases between. The germline gives CDR1 SGHNT, CDR2 YENEEA. The CDR3 DNA is TGTGCCAGCAGCCCGGGAGTCAACACTGAAGCTTTCTTT. It is translated as CASSPGVNTEAFF.

This chain uses TRBV11-2 with TRBJ2-2, with D possibly TRBD1 on 6 matching bases. Looked up from germline, CDR1 is SGHAT and CDR2 is FQNNGV. V gave up 3 bases and J gave up 5 bases, with 13 bases separating them. This CDR3 has 15 amino acids. CDR3 residues: CASSFRGAGTGELFF. The CDR3 DNA reads TGTGCCAGCAGCTTCAGGGGAGCAGGGACCGGGGAGCTGTTTTTT.

The genes are TRBV5-6 and TRBJ2-5, with D tentatively TRBD1 (6 bases). Germline V CDR1 and CDR2: SGHDT, YYEEEE. The CDR3 has 15 residues. Between the trimmed V and J ends, which lost 2 bases and 2 bases, there was a span of 13 bases. CDR3 protein: CASSFSGVYQETQYF. The CDR3 nucleotides read TGTGCCAGCAGCTTTTCAGGGGTATATCAAGAGACCCAGTACTTC.

The chain uses TRBV5-8 and TRBJ2-1; 11 bases line up with TRBD2. Germline V gene lookup returns CDR1 SGHTS and CDR2 YDEGEE. The J segment lost 9 bases and the V segment lost 4 bases, leaving 6 bases of the junction unmatched. This CDR3 is built from 14 residues. The DNA of the CDR3 is TGTGCCAGCAGCCCGGTAGCGGGGGGGACTGAGCAGTTCTTC. It is translated as CASSPVAGGTEQFF.

The count of this clone is one. The DNA of the CDR3 is TGTGCCAGCAGGTCCGGGGGGGGCTTGTTCGAGCAGTACTTC. Its translation is CASRSGGGLFEQYF. The chain combines TRBV28 with TRBJ2-7, with 8 bases identical to TRBD2. From germline, CDR1 is MDHEN and CDR2 SYDVKM. J lost 6 bases, V lost 6 bases, and 10 bases had no gene match. The CDR3 is 14 residues long. The full variable domain, completed using reference TRBV28 and TRBJ2-7, is DVKVTQSSRYLVKRTGEKVFLECVQDMDHENMFWYRQDPGLGLRLIYFSYDVKMKEKGDIPEGYSVSREKKERFSLILESASTNQTSMYLCASRSGGGLFEQYFGPGTRLTVT.

The genes are TRBV9 and TRBJ1-5; D may be TRBD1 (5 bases). The V and J ends lost 3 bases and 7 bases respectively, with 11 bases between them. CDR1 and CDR2 (germline): SGDLS, YYNGEE. The CDR3 spans 13 residues. CDR3 sequence (DNA): TGTGCCAGCAGCGGGGGGGTGGAGCAGCCCCAGCATTTT. This sequence encodes CASSGGVEQPQHF.

V usage is TRBV7-6 and J usage is TRBJ1-3, with TRBD1 as a possible D gene (6 bases). Germline assignment: CDR1 SGHVS and CDR2 FNYEAQ. The CDR3 has 16 amino acids. V lost 6 bases, J lost 4 bases, and 19 bases lay in between. CDR3 nucleotide sequence: TGTGCCAGCAGGGCCGCGACAGGTTTTGGGGGAAACACCATATATTTT. Its protein is CASRAATGFGGNTIYF.

This rearrangement joins TRBV5-5 to TRBJ1-1, with 12 bases identical to TRBD1. The V and J ends lost 4 bases and 4 bases, in that order; junction bases with no gene match: 11. This CDR3 spans 17 amino acids. Germline CDR1 is SGHKS and CDR2 is YYEKEE (reference sequence). The CDR3 nucleotides are TGTGCCAGCAGCACCCCCGGGACAGGGGGCGCGTTCACTGAAGCTTTCTTT. It encodes CASSTPGTGGAFTEAFF.

V and J are TRBV7-8 and TRBJ1-4; TRBD1 aligns across 8 bases. CDR3 length: 16 residues. V lost 5 bases and J lost 2; bases outside the gene matches: 7. Germline V lookup: CDR1 SGHVS, CDR2 FQNEAQ. CDR3 residues: CASSHQGQVTNEKLFF. CDR3 coding DNA: TGTGCCAGCAGCCATCAGGGACAGGTTACTAATGAAAAACTGTTTTTT.

The V and J genes are TRBV18 and TRBJ2-2, with 7 nucleotides matching TRBD1. The CDR3 covers 15 residues. The germline V gene encodes CDR1 KGHSH and CDR2 LQKENI. V lost 0 bases, J lost 4 bases, and 2 bases stayed unmatched. The CDR3 is CASSPPTGVTGELFF. In DNA form, the CDR3 reads TGTGCCAGCTCACCACCTACAGGGGTCACCGGGGAGCTGTTTTTT.

The rearrangement links TRBV2 to TRBJ1-5, with 9 bases matching TRBD1. The junction had 4 bases not matched to a gene; V was cut back by 6 bases and J by 4 bases. CDR3 length: 14 amino acids. Germline V gene sequence: CDR1 SNHLY, CDR2 FYNNEI. Here the CDR3 reads CASRGTGRNQPQHF. Here the CDR3 DNA reads TGTGCCAGCAGGGGGACAGGGCGAAATCAGCCCCAGCATTTT.

The V and J genes are TRBV10-1 and TRBJ2-2; tentative D call: TRBD1 (5 bases). Germline V gives CDR1 WNHNN, CDR2 SYGVQD (reference sequence). CDR3 length equals 18 residues. Trimming took off 8 bases at V and 4 bases at J, with 26 bases between the two ends. The DNA for the CDR3 is TGCGCCAGCTCCCCAGCGCAGGGATCGGGTTGGGGCACCGGGGAGCTGTTTTTT. This codes for CASSPAQGSGWGTGELFF.

The rearrangement joins TRBV27 to TRBJ2-7; 12 positions match TRBD2. The length of the CDR3 is 17 residues. V shed 3 bases and J 0 bases; nucleotides not matched to a gene: 6. Germline V gives CDR1 MNHEY, CDR2 SMNVEV (reference sequence). In nucleotides, the CDR3 is TGTGCCAGCAGTTTCTCCAGACTAGCGGGAGCCTCCTACGAGCAGTACTTC. It yields the protein CASSFSRLAGASYEQYF.

The sample holds one count of this clone. The chain joins TRBV6-2 or TRBV6-3 to TRBJ1-1, with TRBD1 as a possible D gene (5 bases). The CDR3 sequence is 13 residues long. The V end was cut by 4 bases, the J end by 7 bases, with 13 bases between. CDR1 and CDR2 from the germline V gene are MNHEY and SVGEGT. Here the CDR3 reads CASSSGASGEAFF. The CDR3, as DNA: TGTGCCAGCAGTTCTGGGGCATCAGGTGAAGCTTTCTTT.

The J gene is TRBJ1-4, the V gene TRBV27, with TRBD1 identical over 8 bases. In germline, CDR1 is MNHEY, CDR2 SMNVEV (reference sequence). The CDR3 loop spans 13 amino acids. Losses at the gene ends were 4 bases for V and 6 bases for J; bases not matched to a gene: 1. The CDR3 nucleotides are TGTGCCAGCAGTTCGACAGGGGATGAAAAACTGTTTTTT. Translated: CASSSTGDEKLFF.

V is TRBV7-2 and J is TRBJ2-2; TRBD2 agrees at 10 bases. V shed 6 bases, J shed 1 base, and the junction held 2 bases outside the gene matches. The CDR3 is 15 residues long. In germline, CDR1 is SGHTA, CDR2 FQGNSA. CDR3 DNA: TGTGCCAGCAGGCTAGCGGGGGAGAACACCGGGGAGCTGTTTTTT. Protein product: CASRLAGENTGELFF.

The gene calls are TRBV6-5 and TRBJ1-6; D uncertain. This CDR3 comprises 16 residues. Germline lookup yields CDR1 MNHEY and CDR2 SVGAGI. The V end lost 2 bases, the J end lost 6 bases, and 14 bases lay between the germline ends. The CDR3 loop is CASSYRTPGGNSPLHF. DNA of the CDR3: TGTGCCAGCAGTTACAGGACGCCGGGAGGTAATTCACCCCTCCACTTT.